These T cell receptor beta chains were read from a single sample in a study of T cell changes during pregnancy in multiple sclerosis. Using immunoSEQ multiplex PCR, the repertoire was profiled, and TCRdb retains in-frame clones only, with some absent. The table has about 23,000 clones, about 85% seen once. This material consisted of CD8+ T cells from peripheral blood mononuclear cells, taken before pregnancy. The receptors were gathered from a female donor with multiple sclerosis, enrolled in a pregnancy study. Each CDR3 is given with its conserved first and last residue. A D gene is named only where the DNA matches it firmly. Size is omitted from some rows. Given values are once, few, many or a class for expanded clones.

- | TRBJ2-5 | - | TRBV5-1 | 20 | CASSYLDRGIGLAERAEQYF | TGCGCCAGCAGCTACCTGGACAGGGGGATAGGACTAGCGGAACGGGCGGAGCAGTACTTC
TRBD2 | TRBJ2-3 | - | TRBV27 | 18 | CASSPGLAGGVGTDTQYF | TGTGCCAGCAGTCCTGGACTAGCGGGAGGGGTCGGCACAGATACGCAGTATTTT
TRBD2 | TRBJ2-1 | - | TRBV6-1 | 15 | CASSEGLATGNEQFF | TGTGCCAGCAGTGAAGGACTAGCTACCGGAAATGAGCAGTTCTTC
TRBD2 | TRBJ2-1 | - | TRBV28 | 14 | CASIQPRLAHEQFF | TGTGCCAGCATTCAACCGAGACTAGCCCATGAGCAGTTCTTC
TRBD2 | TRBJ2-7 | medium-sized | TRBV10-3 | 17 | CAISESLGTSGRGEQYF | TGTGCCATCAGTGAGTCCCTGGGGACTAGCGGGAGAGGCGAGCAGTACTTC
- | TRBJ1-1 | - | TRBV12-5 | 12 | CASGFGGSEAFF | TGTGCTAGTGGTTTTGGGGGGTCTGAAGCTTTCTTT
- | TRBJ1-1 | - | TRBV28 | 12 | CASSLPDTEAFF | TGTGCCAGCAGTTTACCCGACACTGAAGCTTTCTTT
- | TRBJ2-5 | - | TRBV7-9 | 14 | CASSFGGREETQYF | TGTGCCAGCAGCTTCGGGGGGCGGGAAGAGACCCAGTACTTC
- | TRBJ2-7 | once | TRBV6-5 | 13 | CASSYSRTYEQYF | TGTGCCAGCAGTTACTCGAGGACCTACGAGCAGTACTTC
TRBD2 | TRBJ2-3 | - | TRBV30 | 17 | CAWIPLTSGVSTDTQYF | TGTGCCTGGATACCCCTCACTAGCGGAGTAAGCACAGATACGCAGTATTTT
TRBD2 | TRBJ2-7 | - | TRBV19 | 13 | CASNFGTNYEQYF | TGTGCCAGTAACTTCGGGACTAACTACGAGCAGTACTTC
- | TRBJ1-5 | - | TRBV7-9 | 17 | CASSLPSGHGPNQPQHF | TGTGCCAGCAGCTTACCCTCGGGACACGGACCCAATCAGCCCCAGCATTTT
TRBD1 | TRBJ1-1 | - | TRBV28 | 14 | CASRLGQVNTEAFF | TGTGCCAGCAGGTTGGGACAGGTGAACACTGAAGCTTTCTTT
- | TRBJ1-2 | once | TRBV2 | 15 | CASSPVPRVSYGYTF | TGTGCCAGCAGTCCAGTCCCCAGGGTCTCCTATGGCTACACCTTC
- | TRBJ1-1 | - | TRBV6-1 | 12 | CASSVRFTEAFF | TGTGCCAGCAGTGTCAGGTTCACTGAAGCTTTCTTT
- | TRBJ2-7 | - | TRBV2 | 14 | CASSVLGDTYEQYF | TGTGCCAGCAGTGTTCTAGGGGACACATACGAGCAGTACTTC
TRBD2 | TRBJ2-5 | - | TRBV6-1 | 14 | CASSLSGGQETQYF | TGTGCCAGCAGTTTGAGCGGGGGCCAAGAGACCCAGTACTTC
TRBD1 | TRBJ1-1 | - | TRBV2 | 17 | CAPSRTGVGPGDTEAFF | TGTGCCCCATCTCGGACAGGGGTAGGCCCAGGGGACACTGAAGCTTTCTTT
TRBD2 | TRBJ2-7 | - | TRBV29-1 | 18 | CSVGRRLAGGLVFYEQYF | TGCAGCGTTGGGCGACGACTAGCGGGAGGTCTAGTCTTCTACGAGCAGTACTTC
- | TRBJ2-7 | few | TRBV10-3 | 12 | CAISDPPNEQYF | TGTGCCATCAGTGACCCTCCTAACGAGCAGTACTTC
TRBD1 | TRBJ2-5 | - | TRBV2 | 15 | CASSWDRGSEETQYF | TGTGCCAGCAGCTGGGACAGGGGAAGTGAAGAGACCCAGTACTTC
- | TRBJ2-7 | - | TRBV6-5 | 15 | CASRGAEQQLYEQYF | TGTGCCAGCAGAGGCGCTGAACAGCAGCTCTACGAGCAGTACTTC